The T cell receptor beta chain described here comes from a study of T cell responses to AZD1222 COVID-19 vaccine. Assay: immunoSEQ multiplex PCR; the TCRdb copy retains only in-frame clones and omits some. The profile shows 150,000 to 200,000 clones, approximately 94% of them singletons. Concerning this clone itself: Its antigen is undetermined.

Overall study results and limits: Just a handful of AZD1222 recipients tested seropositive at baseline.

The CDR3 consists of 14 residues. Germline V gene sequence: CDR1 MNHNY, CDR2 SVGAGI (reference sequence). Trimming pared 4 bases from V and 6 bases from J, leaving 13 bases between. The chain uses TRBV6-6 and TRBJ1-5; the D gene is possibly TRBD1 (6 bases). The source of this sequence is an adult in good health. This specimen consisted of peripheral blood, obtained on day 0 of AZD1222 vaccination. The CDR3 DNA reads as TGTGCCAGCAGTTGGGAGGGGGGGACTCAGCCCCAGCATTTT. Protein: CASSWEGGTQPQHF.